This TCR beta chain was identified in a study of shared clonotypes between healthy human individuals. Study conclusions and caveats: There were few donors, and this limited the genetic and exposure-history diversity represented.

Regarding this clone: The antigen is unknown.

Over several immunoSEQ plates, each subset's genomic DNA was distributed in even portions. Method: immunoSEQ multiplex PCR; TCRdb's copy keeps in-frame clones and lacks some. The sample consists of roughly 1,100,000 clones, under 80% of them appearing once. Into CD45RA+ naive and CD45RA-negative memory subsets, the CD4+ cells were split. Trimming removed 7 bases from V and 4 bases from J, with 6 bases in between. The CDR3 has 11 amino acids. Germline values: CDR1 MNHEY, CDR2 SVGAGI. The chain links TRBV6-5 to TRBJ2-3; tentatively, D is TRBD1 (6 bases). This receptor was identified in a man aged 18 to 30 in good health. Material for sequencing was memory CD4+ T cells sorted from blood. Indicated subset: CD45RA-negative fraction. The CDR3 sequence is CASKGADTQYF. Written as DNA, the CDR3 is TGTGCCAGCAAGGGGGCAGATACGCAGTATTTT.